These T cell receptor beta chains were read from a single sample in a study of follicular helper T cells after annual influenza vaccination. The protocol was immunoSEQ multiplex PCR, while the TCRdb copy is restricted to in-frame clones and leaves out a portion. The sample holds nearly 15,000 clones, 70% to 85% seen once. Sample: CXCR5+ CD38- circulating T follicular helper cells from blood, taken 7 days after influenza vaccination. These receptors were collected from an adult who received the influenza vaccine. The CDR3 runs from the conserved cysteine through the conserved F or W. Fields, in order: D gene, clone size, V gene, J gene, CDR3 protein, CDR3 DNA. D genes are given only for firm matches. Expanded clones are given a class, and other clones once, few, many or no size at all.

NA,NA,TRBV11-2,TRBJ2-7,CASSRNRDSSYEQYF,TGTGCCAGCAGCAGAAACCGGGACTCAAGTTACGAGCAGTACTTC
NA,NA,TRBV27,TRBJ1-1,CASSLYPGNTEAFF,TGTGCCAGCAGTTTATATCCAGGGAACACTGAAGCTTTCTTT
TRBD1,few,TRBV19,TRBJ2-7,CASSTPGQGLYEQYF,TGTGCCAGTAGTACACCGGGACAGGGTTTATACGAGCAGTACTTC
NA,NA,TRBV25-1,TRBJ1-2,CASSKRGDGYTF,TGTGCCAGCAGTAAGAGAGGTGACGGCTACACCTTC
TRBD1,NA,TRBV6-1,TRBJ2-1,CASRGGVFLNEQFF,TGTGCCAGCAGAGGGGGCGTTTTCCTCAATGAGCAGTTCTTC
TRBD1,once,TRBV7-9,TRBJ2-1,CASSLTGDDEQFF,TGTGCCAGCAGCCTTACAGGGGATGATGAGCAGTTCTTC
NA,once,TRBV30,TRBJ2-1,CACSLGARNEQFF,TGTGCCTGTTCCTTGGGGGCGCGTAATGAGCAGTTCTTC
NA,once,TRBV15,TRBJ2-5,CATSGRPGELETQYF,TGTGCCACCAGCGGAAGACCCGGAGAGCTGGAGACCCAGTACTTC
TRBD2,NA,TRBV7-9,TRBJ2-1,CASTTSGGNEQFF,TGTGCCAGCACGACTAGCGGGGGCAATGAGCAGTTCTTC
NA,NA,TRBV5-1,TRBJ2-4,CASSLGLAKNIQYF,TGCGCCAGCAGCTTGGGACTAGCCAAAAACATTCAGTACTTC
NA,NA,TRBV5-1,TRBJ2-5,CASSLVSGQETQYF,TGCGCCAGCAGCTTGGTGTCAGGACAAGAGACCCAGTACTTC
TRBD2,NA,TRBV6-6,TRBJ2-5,CASSGLAETQYF,TGTGCCAGCAGTGGACTAGCGGAGACCCAGTACTTC
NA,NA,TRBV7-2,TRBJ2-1,CASSLGGLSYNEQFF,TGTGCCAGCAGCTTAGGGGGCCTTTCCTACAATGAGCAGTTCTTC
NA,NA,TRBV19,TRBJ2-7,CASSSGAYEQYF,TGTGCCAGTAGTTCAGGGGCATACGAGCAGTACTTC
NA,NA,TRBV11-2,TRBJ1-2,CASSLDASVRGYTF,TGTGCCAGCAGCTTAGATGCGTCTGTGAGAGGCTACACCTTC
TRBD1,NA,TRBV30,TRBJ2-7,CAWSVRQGREQYF,TGTGCCTGGAGTGTGAGACAGGGGCGCGAGCAGTACTTC
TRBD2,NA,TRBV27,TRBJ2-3,CASSLETSGDTQYF,TGTGCCAGCAGTTTGGAGACTAGCGGCGATACGCAGTATTTT
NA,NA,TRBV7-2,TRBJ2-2,CASTERGGTGELFF,TGTGCCAGCACCGAAAGGGGGGGCACCGGGGAGCTGTTTTTT
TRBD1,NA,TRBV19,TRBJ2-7,CASSYYGTGAYEQYF,TGTGCCAGTAGTTACTACGGGACAGGAGCCTACGAGCAGTACTTC
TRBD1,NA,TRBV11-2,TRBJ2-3,CASRKQGASTDTQYF,TGTGCCAGCAGAAAGCAGGGGGCCAGCACAGATACGCAGTATTTT
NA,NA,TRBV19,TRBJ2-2,CASRGNSATGELFF,TGTGCCAGTAGGGGAAATAGCGCCACCGGGGAGCTGTTTTTT
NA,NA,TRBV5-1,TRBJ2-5,CASSLTAQETQYF,TGCGCCAGCAGCTTGACAGCCCAAGAGACCCAGTACTTC
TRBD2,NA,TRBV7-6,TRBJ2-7,CASSLGGGSGTYEQYF,TGTGCCAGCAGCTTAGGGGGGGGTTCGGGCACCTACGAGCAGTACTTC
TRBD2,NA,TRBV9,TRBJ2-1,CASSKLAGASEQFF,TGTGCCAGCAGCAAGCTAGCGGGAGCGTCTGAGCAGTTCTTC
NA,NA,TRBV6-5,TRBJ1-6,CASSYGTGNSPLHF,TGTGCCAGCAGTTACGGAACAGGCAATTCACCCCTCCACTTT
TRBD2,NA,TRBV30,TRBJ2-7,CAWSRSGRGEQYF,TGTGCCTGGAGTCGTAGCGGGAGAGGAGAGCAGTACTTC
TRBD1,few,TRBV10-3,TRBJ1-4,CATPHRGVATNEKLFF,TGTGCCACCCCCCACAGGGGAGTTGCAACTAATGAAAAACTGTTTTTT
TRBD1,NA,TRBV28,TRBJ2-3,CASSPRDRLRGDTQYF,TGTGCCAGCAGTCCCCGGGACAGGCTGCGGGGAGATACGCAGTATTTT
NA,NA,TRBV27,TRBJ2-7,CASSLSDSYEQYF,TGTGCCAGCAGTTTATCCGACAGCTACGAGCAGTACTTC
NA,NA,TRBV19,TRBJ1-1,CASSIQGRAMNTEAFF,TGTGCCAGTAGTATACAGGGCCGCGCAATGAACACTGAAGCTTTCTTT
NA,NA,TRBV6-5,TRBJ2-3,CASRRGGSSTDTQYF,TGTGCCAGCAGGAGAGGGGGTTCTAGCACAGATACGCAGTATTTT
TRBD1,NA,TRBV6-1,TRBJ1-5,CASRSTGGGYQPQHF,TGTGCCAGCAGGAGCACAGGGGGGGGGTACCAGCCCCAGCATTTT
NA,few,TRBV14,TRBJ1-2,CASSSLAIPELGYGYTF,TGTGCCAGCAGCTCGCTAGCTATTCCCGAGCTCGGGTATGGCTACACCTTC
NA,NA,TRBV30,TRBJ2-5,CAWSHSETQYF,TGTGCCTGGAGCCATTCAGAGACCCAGTACTTC
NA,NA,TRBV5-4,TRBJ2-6,CASSPDNPSGANVLTF,TGTGCCAGCAGCCCGGACAACCCCTCTGGGGCCAACGTCCTGACTTTC
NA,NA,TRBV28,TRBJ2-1,CASSLLQNHNEQFF,TGTGCCAGCAGTTTATTACAGAACCACAATGAGCAGTTCTTC
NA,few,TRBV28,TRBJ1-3,CASSPRFLSGNTIYF,TGTGCCAGCAGTCCGCGATTCCTCTCTGGAAACACCATATATTTT
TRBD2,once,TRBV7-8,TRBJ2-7,CASVLREGSYEQYF,TGTGCCAGCGTTTTACGGGAGGGTTCCTACGAGCAGTACTTC
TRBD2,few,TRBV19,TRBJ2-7,CASSISSGRRDEQYF,TGTGCCAGTAGTATTTCAAGCGGGAGAAGGGACGAGCAGTACTTC
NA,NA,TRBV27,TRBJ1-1,CASSQQGNTEAFF,TGTGCCAGCAGTCAACAGGGCAACACTGAAGCTTTCTTT
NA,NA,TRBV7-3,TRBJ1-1,CASSPQGGLAEAFF,TGTGCCAGCAGCCCCCAGGGAGGGCTGGCTGAAGCTTTCTTT
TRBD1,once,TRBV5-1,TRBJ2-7,CASSPGQAISYEQYF,TGCGCCAGCAGCCCGGGACAGGCCATATCCTACGAGCAGTACTTC
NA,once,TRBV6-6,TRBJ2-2,CASSMQVIGELFF,TGTGCCAGCAGCATGCAGGTCATCGGGGAGCTGTTTTTT
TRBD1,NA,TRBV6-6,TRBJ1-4,CASRAGGTNEKLFF,TGTGCCAGCAGGGCAGGGGGAACTAATGAAAAACTGTTTTTT
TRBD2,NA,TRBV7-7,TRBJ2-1,CASSLVLAGVGEQFF,TGTGCTAGCAGCTTAGTGCTAGCGGGGGTCGGCGAGCAGTTCTTC
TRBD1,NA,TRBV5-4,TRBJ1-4,CASSTHRGEEKLFF,TGTGCCAGCAGCACACACAGGGGCGAGGAAAAACTGTTTTTT
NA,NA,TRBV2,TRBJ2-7,CASSVRGEQYF,TGTGCCAGCAGTGTTAGGGGCGAGCAGTACTTC
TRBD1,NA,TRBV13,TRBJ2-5,CASSVRQGAETQYF,TGTGCCAGCAGCGTCAGACAGGGGGCCGAGACCCAGTACTTC
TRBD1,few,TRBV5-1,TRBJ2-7,CASSSTGEAYEQYF,TGCGCCAGCAGCTCGACAGGGGAAGCCTACGAGCAGTACTTC
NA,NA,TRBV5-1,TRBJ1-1,CASSLVSNTEAFF,TGCGCCAGCAGCTTGGTATCGAACACTGAAGCTTTCTTT
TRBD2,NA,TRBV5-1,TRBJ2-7,CASSPAGGKYEQYF,TGCGCCAGCAGCCCTGCGGGAGGTAAATACGAGCAGTACTTC
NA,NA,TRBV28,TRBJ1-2,CASSLEGDGYTF,TGTGCCAGCAGTTTGGAAGGGGATGGCTACACCTTC
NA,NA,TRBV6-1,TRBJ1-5,CASREGPTISNQPQHF,TGTGCCAGCAGGGAAGGTCCGACAATTAGCAATCAGCCCCAGCATTTT
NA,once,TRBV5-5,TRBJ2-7,CASSPWESYEQYF,TGTGCCAGCAGCCCTTGGGAGTCCTACGAGCAGTACTTC
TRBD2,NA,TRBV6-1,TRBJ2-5,CASSVGLAVRGETQYF,TGTGCCAGCAGTGTGGGGCTAGCGGTCCGCGGTGAGACCCAGTACTTC